This T cell receptor (beta chain) is from a study of CD8 T cells in ankylosing spondylitis. The study's findings and limits: A TCR beta motif of fewer than ten highly homologous variants seemed to mark ankylosing spondylitis blood.

The CDR3 has 17 residues. V shed 2 bases and J shed 2 bases, with 19 bases lying between them. Germline assignment: CDR1 MNHEY and CDR2 SVGEGT. One entry per CDR3 protein results from TCRdb running MiXCR on the 5' RACE reads. There are 250,000 to 350,000 distinct CDR3 sequences in the sample; around 21% occur only once, and roughly 3.6% lies in the top ten. The table lists this clonotype with a few counts. Its antigen is undetermined. The receptor's source is a female donor with ankylosing spondylitis or in good health (not recorded which). Sequenced: blood, either unsorted or a sorted T cell fraction (not recorded which). The V call is TRBV6-2 or TRBV6-3, the J call TRBJ2-7; D might be TRBD2 (6 bases). CDR3: CASSYAFSSAQTYEQYF. The CDR3 DNA sequence: TGTGCCAGCAGTTACGCCTTCTCTAGCGCGCAGACCTACGAGCAGTACTTC.